This T cell receptor (beta chain) was recovered during a study of early T cells in non-severe SARS-CoV-2 infection. The study's findings and limits: Comparison of clonotypes with VDJdb favored anti-spike CD8 responses while missing private and CD4 specificities.

Germline CDR1 and CDR2: DFQATT and SNEGSKA (reference sequence). This CDR3 has 12 amino acids. Trimming took 4 bases from V and 7 from J, leaving 14 bases between them. MiXCR was run by TCRdb on the 5' RACE reads, yielding one entry per CDR3 protein. In the table there are some 66,000 distinct CDR3 sequences, over 10% of which are singletons. A word on this clonotype: The antigen remains undetermined.

This TCR derives from an adult who was a healthcare worker with PCR-confirmed SARS-CoV-2 infection or an uninfected control (not recorded which). The J gene is TRBJ2-7, the V gene TRBV20-1; no clear D. Sequenced material: whole blood. In DNA form, the CDR3 reads TGCAGTGCTACGCCTGGGTTTTGGGAGCAGTACTTC. Amino acids: CSATPGFWEQYF.